Given below is one T cell receptor (beta chain) in context. The antigen remains unidentified. Using immunoSEQ multiplex PCR, the repertoire was profiled, and TCRdb retains in-frame clones only, with some absent. The data contain over 15,000 clones, under 95% of them singletons. The source of the sample is a study of circulating and synovial CD4+ cells in juvenile arthritis. Study-level results: Measured synovium overlap likely understates the true shared repertoire. Compared with bulk blood, circulating pathogenic-like lymphocytes shared substantially more CDR3 sequences with synovial T cells. Diversity here was lower than in bulk blood CD4 cells.

Samples derive from patients with active juvenile idiopathic arthritis. The V segment lost 5 bases and the J segment 5 bases; nucleotides outside the gene matches: 3. The germline V gene has CDR1 SEHNR and CDR2 FQNEAQ (reference sequence). This CDR3 spans 14 amino acids. The TCR comes from a human donor with juvenile idiopathic arthritis. This chain connects TRBV7-9 to TRBJ1-6, with TRBD1 matching over 7 bases. Input material: CD4+ T cells from blood. CDR3 residues: CASSRGTDNSPLHF. In DNA form, the CDR3 reads TGTGCCAGCAGCCGCGGGACAGATAATTCACCCCTCCACTTT.